These 30 T cell receptor beta chains were sequenced from one sample in a study of T cell responses to AZD1222 COVID-19 vaccine. Assay: immunoSEQ multiplex PCR; the TCRdb copy retains only in-frame clones and omits some. The sample holds 70,000 to 95,000 clones, around 80% seen once. This specimen consisted of peripheral blood, obtained on day 0 of AZD1222 vaccination. Source of these receptors: an adult in good health.

V usage is TRBV14 and J usage is TRBJ2-1; D is undetermined. This CDR3 comprises 16 residues. Trimming removed 0 bases from V and 3 bases from J, with 12 bases in between. The V gene's germline CDR1 is SGHDN and CDR2 FVKESK. The CDR3 reads CASSQESKTHYNEQFF. The CDR3 DNA reads as TGTGCCAGCAGCCAAGAGTCCAAAACCCACTACAATGAGCAGTTCTTC. The variable domain in full, with the rest retrieved from reference TRBV14 and TRBJ2-1, is EAGVTQFPSHSVIEKGQTVTLRCDPISGHDNLYWYRRVMGKEIKFLLHFVKESKQDESGMPNNRFLAERTGGTYSTLKVQPAELEDSGVYFCASSQESKTHYNEQFFGPGTRLTVL.

The rearrangement links TRBV5-4 to TRBJ1-3, with a possible D match to TRBD1 (6 bases). V was trimmed by 4 bases and J by 0 bases, leaving 11 bases between them. Germline lookup yields CDR1 SGHNT and CDR2 YYREEE (reference sequence). This CDR3 contains 15 residues. This CDR3 is CASSRAGDSGNTIYF. CDR3 in DNA: TGTGCCAGCAGCAGAGCAGGGGACTCTGGAAACACCATATATTTT.

V usage is TRBV3-1 (or the pseudogene TRBV3-2) and J usage is TRBJ2-5, with 9 bases aligning to TRBD2. The CDR3 contains 16 residues. The germline V gene encodes CDR1 LGHDT and CDR2 YNNKEL (reference sequence). The V segment lost 3 bases and the J segment 2 bases; nucleotides outside the gene matches: 7. CDR3 nucleotide sequence: TGTGCCAGCAGCCACAGTCGAGCGGGGGGACAAGAGACCCAGTACTTC. This codes for CASSHSRAGGQETQYF.

By its share, this clone is medium-sized (0.01 to 0.1%). The CDR3: CASSPAGNTEAFF. The CDR3 coding sequence is TGTGCCAGCTCACCGGCGGGGAACACTGAAGCTTTCTTT. The chain is built from TRBV18 and TRBJ1-1, with D uncertain. Between the trimmed V and J ends, which lost 3 bases and 1 base, there was a span of 6 bases. CDR1 KGHSH and CDR2 LQKENI come from the germline V gene. The CDR3 consists of 13 residues.

The chain has TRBV2 and TRBJ2-1; 12 nucleotides agree with TRBD2. V trimming: 7 bases; J trimming: 2 bases; junction bases outside the gene matches: 3. The CDR3 has 15 residues. The V gene's germline CDR1 is SNHLY and CDR2 FYNNEI. The CDR3 coding sequence is TGTGCCAGCACCGGACTAGCGGGAACCTACAATGAGCAGTTCTTC. Encoded protein: CASTGLAGTYNEQFF.

The chain combines TRBV28 with TRBJ1-1; the D gene is possibly TRBD1 (6 bases). Trimming left V 5 bases short and J 0 bases short, with 28 bases between. The CDR3 extends over 20 amino acids. Germline-derived CDR1 and CDR2 are MDHEN and SYDVKM. The DNA for the CDR3 is TGTGCCAGCAGTCCATTAACTGACAGGTTAAACTTTAACATGAACACTGAAGCTTTCTTT. It encodes CASSPLTDRLNFNMNTEAFF. Full variable domain (outside the CDR3, taken from reference TRBV28 and TRBJ1-1): DVKVTQSSRYLVKRTGEKVFLECVQDMDHENMFWYRQDPGLGLRLIYFSYDVKMKEKGDIPEGYSVSREKKERFSLILESASTNQTSMYLCASSPLTDRLNFNMNTEAFFGQGTRLTVV.

This clone was observed a single time. The J gene is TRBJ2-7, the V gene TRBV2, with 7 bases that match TRBD1. V lost 6 bases and J lost 3; bases outside the gene matches: 8. This CDR3 region has 14 residues. Per the germline V gene, CDR1 is SNHLY and CDR2 is FYNNEI. CDR3 in DNA: TGTGCCAGCAGGCAGGGGGAGATTAGCTACGAGCAGTACTTC. Translating gives CASRQGEISYEQYF.

CDR3 nucleotides: TGTGCCAGCAGTCCCCAGGGATATGGCTACACCTTC. It codes for CASSPQGYGYTF. The J gene is TRBJ1-2, the V gene TRBV6-5; a weak D match, TRBD1 (5 bases). There are 12 residues in the CDR3. Germline CDR1 and CDR2: MNHEY and SVGAGI. V shed 5 bases and J shed 5 bases, with 9 bases lying between them.

The V call is TRBV5-1, the J call TRBJ2-2; 8 bases are a match to TRBD1. CDR1 SGHRS and CDR2 YFSETQ come from the germline V gene. V shed 1 base, J shed 3 bases, and the junction held 2 bases outside the gene matches. The CDR3 loop spans 15 amino acids. The CDR3 loop reads CASSLQGADTGELFF. DNA for the CDR3: TGCGCCAGCAGCTTGCAGGGGGCAGACACCGGGGAGCTGTTTTTT.

This sequence joins TRBV6-5 and TRBJ2-7, with 9 bases lining up with TRBD1. Germline V gives CDR1 MNHEY, CDR2 SVGAGI. Trimming at V came to 5 bases and at J to 6 bases, leaving 11 bases not matched to a gene. The CDR3 sequence is 15 residues long. This CDR3 reads CASSPVQGASFEQYF. CDR3 bases: TGTGCCAGCAGTCCAGTACAGGGGGCTTCGTTCGAGCAGTACTTC.

V and J are TRBV2 and TRBJ2-3; D remains ambiguous. The CDR3 spans 15 residues. V shed 6 bases and J shed 1 base, with 14 bases lying between them. Germline V gene sequence: CDR1 SNHLY, CDR2 FYNNEI. The CDR3 loop reads CASRDQPSRTDTQYF. The CDR3 DNA reads TGTGCCAGCAGGGATCAACCGAGCCGCACAGATACGCAGTATTTT.

J is TRBJ2-7 and V is TRBV13, with no clear D. CDR1 and CDR2 from the germline V gene are PRHDT and FYEKMQ (reference sequence). Trimming removed 2 bases from V and 0 bases from J, with 8 bases in between. CDR3 length equals 14 residues. The CDR3 region is CASSLMDSSYEQYF. CDR3 nucleotide sequence: TGTGCCAGCAGCTTAATGGATAGCTCCTACGAGCAGTACTTC.

The chain uses TRBV5-5 and TRBJ1-6, with TRBD1 as a possible D gene (6 bases). V lost 2 bases to trimming and J lost 7 bases, with 13 bases between them. This CDR3 is built from 15 residues. Germline V gene data show CDR1 as SGHKS and CDR2 as YYEKEE (reference sequence). DNA for the CDR3: TGTGCCAGCAGCTTCAGGGGAGGTGAGAATTCACCCCTCCACTTT. Its translation: CASSFRGGENSPLHF. The complete variable domain, with remaining parts taken from reference TRBV5-5 and TRBJ1-6, reads DAGVTQSPTHLIKTRGQQVTLRCSPISGHKSVSWYQQVLGQGPQFIFQYYEKEERGRGNFPDRFSARQFPNYSSELNVNALLLGDSALYLCASSFRGGENSPLHFGNGTRLTVT.

The genes are TRBV2 and TRBJ1-1; maybe TRBD1 (5 bases). Germline CDR1 SNHLY, CDR2 FYNNEI. The CDR3 runs to 14 residues. Trimming removed 4 bases from V and 0 bases from J, with 9 bases in between. DNA of the CDR3: TGTGCCAGCAGTGGTCGCAGGGTGAACACTGAAGCTTTCTTT. This translates into CASSGRRVNTEAFF.

CDR3 amino acids: CASRLRSEYEQYF. The CDR3 bases are TGTGCCAGCAGACTAAGGAGCGAGTACGAGCAGTACTTC. V is TRBV27 and J is TRBJ2-7; D gene ambiguous. Germline V CDR1 and CDR2: MNHEY, SMNVEV (reference sequence). Trimming took 6 bases from V and 4 from J, leaving 13 bases between them. This CDR3 is built from 13 residues.

This clone was found a few times. The chain carries TRBV5-1 and TRBJ1-1, with 10 bases that match TRBD1. Germline CDR1 is SGHRS and CDR2 is YFSETQ. This CDR3 has 15 amino acids. With V trimmed by 4 bases and J by 3 bases, 6 bases remained unmatched. The CDR3 DNA follows: TGCGCCAGCAGCACGACCGGGACAGGGGACACTGAAGCTTTCTTT. Its protein is CASSTTGTGDTEAFF.

V gene TRBV5-8 combines with J gene TRBJ1-5; the D gene is possibly TRBD1 (6 bases). Germline CDR1 and CDR2: SGHTS and YDEGEE. V dropped 5 bases and J dropped 6 bases, with 15 bases sitting between them. This CDR3 is built from 14 residues. The CDR3 reads CASSPEPGAQPQHF. The CDR3 DNA sequence: TGTGCCAGCAGTCCCGAGCCGGGGGCTCAGCCCCAGCATTTT.

V is TRBV4-1 and J is TRBJ2-2; D is ambiguous. V was trimmed by 0 bases and J by 9 bases, leaving 5 bases between them. This CDR3 has 12 residues. Germline CDR1 and CDR2: MGHRA and YSYEKL. This CDR3 is CASSQDGRELFF. CDR3 coding DNA: TGCGCCAGCAGCCAAGATGGTCGGGAGCTGTTTTTT.

The chain carries TRBV6-1 and TRBJ1-1, with no clear D. CDR1 is MNHNS, CDR2 SASEGT, per germline. The CDR3 has 14 residues. Trimming removed 2 bases from V and 4 bases from J, with 11 bases in between. This CDR3 reads CASSESSRSTEAFF. In DNA form, the CDR3 reads TGTGCCAGCAGTGAATCGAGCAGATCCACTGAAGCTTTCTTT.

The chain couples TRBV27 to TRBJ2-3; TRBD2 aligns across 7 bases. The CDR3 runs 14 residues. V shed 5 bases and J 2 bases; nucleotides not matched to a gene: 4. CDR1 and CDR2 (germline): MNHEY, SMNVEV (reference sequence). The CDR3 coding sequence is TGTGCCAGCAGTGGGGGGGGTCCCACAGATACGCAGTATTTT. Its translation is CASSGGGPTDTQYF.

Details on this clone: Its ends do not fully match the called genes, so a read error is possible. The gene calls are TRBV19 and TRBJ1-2, with 9 bases aligning to TRBD1. The CDR3 is 15 residues long. Germline V CDR1 and CDR2: LNHDA, SQIVND (reference sequence). The CDR3 DNA reads TGTGCCAGTAGACGGCCCGGACAGGGGACTCTAGCCGCCTCCTTC. Amino acid sequence: CASRRPGQGTLAASF.

The rearrangement links TRBV3-1 (or the pseudogene TRBV3-2) to TRBJ1-1; 7 bases fit TRBD1. The junction had 10 bases not matched to a gene; V was cut back by 2 bases and J by 10 bases. The CDR3 runs 14 residues. Germline V lookup: CDR1 LGHDT, CDR2 YNNKEL (reference sequence). The CDR3 region is CASSQLTDRTGAFF. The CDR3 nucleotides are TGTGCCAGCAGCCAACTAACTGATCGGACAGGAGCTTTCTTT.

This chain links TRBV2 with TRBJ2-7, with D possibly TRBD2 on 5 matching bases. The V end lost 3 bases, the J end lost 10 bases, and 16 bases lay between the germline ends. Germline loops: CDR1 SNHLY, CDR2 FYNNEI. This CDR3 is built from 13 residues. The CDR3 nucleotides are TGTGCCAGCAGTGAGACCGGAGGCCAATTTCAGTACTTC. Amino acids: CASSETGGQFQYF.

This clone was seen more than once but under ten times. The chain couples TRBV6-5 to TRBJ1-5; D is unresolved. CDR1 is MNHEY, CDR2 SVGAGI, per germline. With 5 bases removed from V and 5 bases from J, the gap between germline ends came to 10 bases. This CDR3 spans 13 amino acids. CDR3 DNA sequence: TGTGCCAGCAGTAAGGGCTCCGATCAGCCCCAGCATTTT. This translates into CASSKGSDQPQHF.

The sample holds many counts of this clone. The chain recombines TRBV6-5 with TRBJ2-3; D gene uncertain. The CDR3 sequence is 11 residues long. V dropped 4 bases and J dropped 6 bases, with 5 bases sitting between them. Germline V gene lookup returns CDR1 MNHEY and CDR2 SVGAGI. This CDR3 reads CASSSGDTQYF. The CDR3 coding sequence is TGTGCCAGCAGTTCCGGGGATACGCAGTATTTT.

This clone was seen more than once but under ten times. This chain links TRBV7-2 with TRBJ2-7; no reliable D call. Germline V gene lookup returns CDR1 SGHTA and CDR2 FQGNSA. The ends were cut back, 2 bases at V and 3 bases at J, with 8 bases in the middle. This CDR3 has 13 residues. The CDR3 DNA reads as TGTGCCAGCAGCTTATCGGCTTTCTACGAGCAGTACTTC. As protein: CASSLSAFYEQYF.

The V and J genes are TRBV7-8 and TRBJ1-1; a weak D match, TRBD1 (5 bases). The V gene lost 5 bases and the J gene lost 7 bases, with 14 bases spanning the gap. CDR1 and CDR2 (germline): SGHVS, FQNEAQ. This CDR3 comprises 13 residues. CDR3 loop: CASSAAGGDEAFF. The DNA of the CDR3 is TGTGCCAGCAGCGCCGCGGGGGGTGATGAAGCTTTCTTT.

V and J are TRBV18 and TRBJ2-2, with 8 bases lining up with TRBD2. V dropped 3 bases and J dropped 6; count of bases not matched to a gene: 6. CDR1 KGHSH and CDR2 LQKENI come from the germline V gene. The CDR3 covers 15 residues. The CDR3 region has the DNA TGTGCCAGCTCACCTCTCGGGACTAGAGCCGGGGAGCTGTTTTTT. Its translation is CASSPLGTRAGELFF.

The V and J genes are TRBV19 and TRBJ2-3; D may be TRBD1 or TRBD2 (7 bases each). The CDR3 loop spans 16 amino acids. Germline loops: CDR1 LNHDA, CDR2 SQIVND (reference sequence). The V end was cut by 6 bases, the J end by 3 bases, with 19 bases between. The CDR3 DNA sequence: TGTGCCAGTAGGCCCCGCTGGCAGGGGGGGACAGATACGCAGTATTTT. Translating it yields CASRPRWQGGTDTQYF.

The V gene is TRBV2, the J gene TRBJ2-3, with D possibly being TRBD1 or TRBD2 (5 bases each). From germline, CDR1 is SNHLY and CDR2 FYNNEI. The CDR3 length is 16 residues. V shed 0 bases and J shed 5 bases, with 15 bases lying between them. The CDR3 sequence: CASSEAGTASGDTQYF. The DNA for the CDR3 is TGTGCCAGCAGTGAAGCGGGGACGGCGAGTGGAGATACGCAGTATTTT.